A selection of T cell receptor beta chains follows, all from one sample in a study of shared clonotypes between healthy human individuals. The protocol was immunoSEQ multiplex PCR, while the TCRdb copy is restricted to in-frame clones and leaves out a portion. There are tens of thousands of clones in the sample; under 65% occur only once, and about half lies in the top ten. Sequenced: memory CD8+ T cells sorted from blood. These receptors originate from a man aged 25 to 40 in good health. Both conserved end residues are part of each CDR3. The D gene is left open where the match is weak. A clone size is listed for some rows: how often the clone was seen (once, few, many), or a class if it is expanded.

.	TRBV19	TRBJ2-1	.	TGTGCCAGTAGTATACTGGCTAGCGACAATGAGCAGTTCTTC	CASSILASDNEQFF
.	TRBV10-3	TRBJ2-7	.	TGTGCCATCAGTATGTCGGGGGACAGTTACGAGCAGTACTTC	CAISMSGDSYEQYF
.	TRBV7-7	TRBJ2-5	.	TGTGCTAGCAGCACACGACAGGGGGGATGTTCGCGTCTAGCGGGGCTTGGCGAGACCCAGTACTTC	CASSTRQGGCSRLAGLGETQYF
.	TRBV11-2	TRBJ2-5	TRBD1	TGTGCCAGCAGCTCCGGGTCCGGGACAGGGTTTGCAGAGACCCAGTACTTC	CASSSGSGTGFAETQYF
many	TRBV10-2	TRBJ2-7	TRBD1	TGCGCCAGTTCCGGGACAGGAGTCTACGAGCAGTACTTC	CASSGTGVYEQYF
.	TRBV7-8	TRBJ2-1	.	TGTGCCAGCAGCTTAGTGCTGGGTCCCTATGAGCAGTTCTTC	CASSLVLGPYEQFF
.	TRBV5-1	TRBJ1-4	TRBD1	TGCGCCAGCAGCTTACAGGGGACGTCTGAAAAACTGTTTTTT	CASSLQGTSEKLFF
few	TRBV6-1	TRBJ1-5	TRBD1	TGTGCCAGCAGTGAAGAGACAGGGGGATATCAGCCCCAGCATTTT	CASSEETGGYQPQHF
few	TRBV5-1	TRBJ1-2	TRBD1	TGCGCCAGCAGCGACAGGGTCGGCTATGGCTACACCTTC	CASSDRVGYGYTF
medium-sized	TRBV10-2	TRBJ2-2	.	TGCGCCAGCAGTCCAGTGGAACCGTACACCGGGGAGCTGTTTTTT	CASSPVEPYTGELFF
few	TRBV27	TRBJ1-4	.	TGTGCCAGCAGTTTATTGGGATCGGAGGAAAAACTGTTTTTT	CASSLLGSEEKLFF
.	TRBV28	TRBJ2-7	.	TGTGCCAGCAGTGACATCTCCTACGAGCAGTACTTC	CASSDISYEQYF
.	TRBV28	TRBJ1-2	.	TGTGCCAGCAGTTTACCTTCGGGGGGGTACACCTTC	CASSLPSGGYTF
.	TRBV9	TRBJ2-7	TRBD1	TGTGCCAGCAGAGCAGGACTGGGGACAGCAGTAATAAAGATCCCCTACGAGCAGTACTTC	CASRAGLGTAVIKIPYEQYF
few	TRBV25-1	TRBJ2-6	.	TGTGCCAGCAGTGAGTCGGGTTTTGCATCAGGGGCCAACGTCCTGACTTTC	CASSESGFASGANVLTF
.	TRBV30	TRBJ2-5	.	TGTGCCTGGAGTCCCTTCGGGGAGGGGGTTCGGGAGACCCAGTACTTC	CAWSPFGEGVRETQYF
.	TRBV10-3	TRBJ2-7	.	TGTGCCATCAGTGAGTCGGGTCAGGGGATAGTCTACGAGCAGTACTTC	CAISESGQGIVYEQYF
.	TRBV28	TRBJ2-7	.	TGTGCCAGCAGTTTATGGGGCAGGGTAGACGAGCAGTACTTC	CASSLWGRVDEQYF
.	TRBV7-8	TRBJ2-7	TRBD2	TGTGCCAGCAGCTTAGGGTTCCTAGCGGGAACCTACGAGCAGTACTTC	CASSLGFLAGTYEQYF
.	TRBV28	TRBJ2-7	.	TGTGCCAGCAGTTTGAAAACAGAACTTCGGGGGACCTACGAGCAGTACTTC	CASSLKTELRGTYEQYF
.	TRBV4-2	TRBJ2-7	.	TGTGCCAGCAGCCAAGGAGGGGAGTACTACGAGCAGTACTTC	CASSQGGEYYEQYF
few	TRBV25-1	TRBJ2-1	.	TGTGCCAGCAGTGCCGAATCGAGCTCCTACAATGAGCAGTTCTTC	CASSAESSSYNEQFF
.	TRBV28	TRBJ2-1	.	TGTGCCAGCAGTTTGGAGACTAGACCCTCCTACAATGAGCAGTTCTTC	CASSLETRPSYNEQFF
.	TRBV11-2	TRBJ2-7	.	TGTGCCAGCAGCTTAGGTCAGGGGCACTACGAGCAGTACTTC	CASSLGQGHYEQYF
.	TRBV12-1	TRBJ2-6	.	TGTGCCAGCAGCATAGGACAAAGTCGGGCCAACGTCCTGACTTTC	CASSIGQSRANVLTF
.	TRBV18	TRBJ2-3	.	TGTGCCAGCTCACCCTGGGTTGGAGGGACAGATACGCAGTATTTT	CASSPWVGGTDTQYF
.	TRBV18	TRBJ1-5	TRBD1	TGTGCCAGCTCACTGGGACAGGGGGGCGGTCAGCCCCAGCATTTT	CASSLGQGGGQPQHF
many	TRBV19	TRBJ2-1	TRBD2	TGTGCCAGTAGTACGGGGCTAGCGGGAGGGCCGATGCCTCATGAGCAGTTCTTC	CASSTGLAGGPMPHEQFF
.	TRBV9	TRBJ1-1	TRBD1	TGTGCCAGCAGCGTATTCGTCTGGACCGGACAGGGGCCGAACACTGAAGCTTTCTTT	CASSVFVWTGQGPNTEAFF
.	TRBV7-9	TRBJ2-1	.	TGTGCCAGCAGCTTATTAGCGGTCTACAATGAGCAGTTCTTC	CASSLLAVYNEQFF
.	TRBV28	TRBJ2-7	.	TGTGCCAGCAGTAGGGTATCTTACGAGCAGTACTTC	CASSRVSYEQYF
.	TRBV27	TRBJ2-7	TRBD2	TGTGCCAGCAGTAAGACTAGCGGGGGATCCTACGAGCAGTACTTC	CASSKTSGGSYEQYF
.	TRBV27	TRBJ2-1	.	TGTGCCAGCAGTTTATTCCCGCCTACGAGCTCCTACAATGAGCAGTTCTTC	CASSLFPPTSSYNEQFF
.	TRBV5-6	TRBJ2-1	TRBD2	TGTGCCAGCAGCCTGACTAGCGGGCCTTACAATGAGCAGTTCTTC	CASSLTSGPYNEQFF
.	TRBV7-2	TRBJ2-3	.	TGTGCCAGCAGCCCCCGGAAAGTTTCTAGCACAGATACGCAGTATTTT	CASSPRKVSSTDTQYF
few	TRBV6-1	TRBJ2-1	TRBD2	TGTGCCAGCAGTCCGGGGACTAGCGGGAGGAATGAGCAGTTCTTC	CASSPGTSGRNEQFF
few	TRBV6-6	TRBJ2-7	.	TGTGCCAGCAGCGACAGCCCCTACGAGCAGTACTTC	CASSDSPYEQYF